The 4 T cell receptor beta chains below were found in one sample sequenced in a study of blood T cell repertoires in COVID-19. The table came from immunoSEQ multiplex PCR; TCRdb's copy has only in-frame clones and leaves some out. The table includes a few hundred thousand clones, roughly 87% detected once. The material sequenced was PBMCs or T cells enriched from blood (not recorded which). The receptors here all came from a middle-aged woman who had recovered from COVID-19.

V is TRBV2 and J is TRBJ1-6, with 7 bases fitting TRBD1. The germline V gene has CDR1 SNHLY and CDR2 FYNNEI. The junction had 6 bases not matched to a gene; V was cut back by 7 bases and J by 9 bases. This CDR3 comprises 13 residues. The CDR3 region has the DNA TGTGCCAGCACAGAGACAGGGAGTTCACCCCTCCACTTT. Its protein is CASTETGSSPLHF. Using reference TRBV2 and TRBJ1-6 for the parts outside the CDR3, the full variable domain is EPEVTQTPSHQVTQMGQEVILRCVPISNHLYFYWYRQILGQKVEFLVSFYNNEISEKSEIFDDQFSVERPDGSNFTLKIRSTKLEDSAMYFCASTETGSSPLHFGNGTRLTVT.

Note on this clone: The sample holds other DNA sequences that translate to the same CDR3. This chain joins TRBV28 and TRBJ1-6, with a possible D match to TRBD1 (6 bases). The CDR3 runs 16 residues. CDR1 is MDHEN, CDR2 SYDVKM, per germline. V lost 6 bases and J 0 bases, leaving 12 bases between the germline ends. CDR3 bases: TGTGCCAGCAGGCAAACAGGGAGCTCCTATAATTCACCCCTCCACTTT. Its translation: CASRQTGSSYNSPLHF.

CDR3 coding DNA: TGTGCCAGCAGCTTTCCCCCGGGACTAGCGGAAAACAATGAGCAGTTCTTC. The encoded protein is CASSFPPGLAENNEQFF. V gene TRBV7-6 combines with J gene TRBJ2-1; TRBD2 aligns across 11 bases. The CDR3 covers 17 residues. V dropped 3 bases and J dropped 5; count of bases not matched to a gene: 9. Germline CDR1 SGHVS, CDR2 FNYEAQ. Looking up the rest from reference TRBV7-6 and TRBJ2-1 gives the full variable domain: GAGVSQSPRYKVTKRGQDVALRCDPISGHVSLYWYRQALGQGPEFLTYFNYEAQQDKSGLPNDRFSAERPEGSISTLTIQRTEQRDSAMYRCASSFPPGLAENNEQFFGPGTRLTVL.

The rearrangement links TRBV7-8 to TRBJ2-1, with D unresolved. Germline CDR1 SGHVS, CDR2 FQNEAQ. The CDR3 is made up of 15 amino acids. The V gene lost 4 bases and the J gene lost 0 bases, with 10 bases spanning the gap. The CDR3 spells CASSYLTSSYNEQFF. The DNA of the CDR3 is TGTGCCAGCAGCTATCTTACAAGCTCCTACAATGAGCAGTTCTTC.